The 15 T cell receptor beta chains in this list originate from one sample, sequenced in a study of early T cells in non-severe SARS-CoV-2 infection. MiXCR was run by TCRdb on the 5' RACE reads, yielding one entry per CDR3 protein. The repertoire holds under 60,000 distinct CDR3 sequences, with approximately 13% as singletons. The sequenced sample consisted of whole blood. The receptors stem from an adult who was a healthcare worker with PCR-confirmed SARS-CoV-2 infection or an uninfected control (not recorded which).

This clonotype was detected only a few times. The V and J genes are TRBV11-2 and TRBJ2-7; 9 bases are shared with TRBD1. The trim removed 6 bases at V and 7 bases at J, leaving 4 bases unmatched. Germline values: CDR1 SGHAT, CDR2 FQNNGV. This CDR3 region has 12 residues. CDR3 DNA sequence: TGTGCCAGCAGTTGGGACAGGGAGGAGCAGTACTTC. It yields the protein CASSWDREEQYF.

This clonotype has just a few counts. The rearrangement links TRBV23-1 to TRBJ2-5, with a possible D match to TRBD1 (5 bases). TRBV23-1 is an ORF for which the function is uncertain. The CDR3 runs to 15 residues. Trimming took off 3 bases at V and 2 bases at J, with 13 bases between the two ends. As DNA, the CDR3 is TGCGCCAGCAGTCATCGAGGCCCAGGGCAAGAGACCCAGTACTTC. Protein: CASSHRGPGQETQYF.

This clonotype appeared many times. This chain connects TRBV28 to TRBJ1-6, with 7 bases aligning to TRBD1. Germline CDR1 is MDHEN and CDR2 is SYDVKM. The length of the CDR3 is 18 residues. The J segment lost 8 bases and the V segment lost 3 bases, leaving 16 bases of the junction unmatched. The CDR3 sequence is CASSFLGDSRGNDSPLHF. The CDR3 DNA sequence: TGTGCCAGCAGTTTCTTGGGGGACAGCCGAGGGAATGATTCACCCCTCCACTTT.

This clonotype was seen a handful of times. The CDR3 loop is CASGEGQGATGELFF. The CDR3 DNA sequence: TGTGCCAGCGGGGAGGGACAGGGGGCCACCGGGGAGCTGTTTTTT. V is TRBV2 and J is TRBJ2-2, with 12 nucleotides matching TRBD1. V lost 8 bases, J lost 4 bases, and 5 bases stayed unmatched. Germline V gene data show CDR1 as SNHLY and CDR2 as FYNNEI. This CDR3 is 15 amino acids long.

This clonotype was seen repeatedly, ten times or more. This chain connects TRBV20-1 to TRBJ2-7; 7 bases line up with TRBD1. Losses at the gene ends were 6 bases for V and 3 bases for J; bases not matched to a gene: 8. This CDR3 contains 13 residues. Germline-derived CDR1 and CDR2 are DFQATT and SNEGSKA (reference sequence). As DNA, the CDR3 is TGCAGTGCACTAGGGGGCAGATTCTACGAGCAGTACTTC. Translated: CSALGGRFYEQYF.

This chain uses TRBV27 with TRBJ1-4; D remains unclear. The CDR3 extends over 16 amino acids. The V end was cut by 7 bases, the J end by 3 bases, with 18 bases between. Germline V gene sequence: CDR1 MNHEY, CDR2 SMNVEV (reference sequence). CDR3 nucleotide sequence: TGTGCCAGCACCCCGACTTGGGTTACGGCTAATGAAAAACTGTTTTTT. It encodes CASTPTWVTANEKLFF. The full variable domain, in which reference TRBV27 and TRBJ1-4 provide the parts outside the CDR3, is EAQVTQNPRYLITVTGKKLTVTCSQNMNHEYMSWYRQDPGLGLRQIYYSMNVEVTDKGDVPEGYKVSRKEKRNFPLILESPSPNQTSLYFCASTPTWVTANEKLFFGSGTQLSVL.

In its sample, this clonotype was seen many times. The chain recombines TRBV20-1 with TRBJ2-7, with 8 nucleotides matching TRBD2. The trim removed 3 bases at V and 5 bases at J, leaving 6 bases unmatched. Germline loops: CDR1 DFQATT, CDR2 SNEGSKA (reference sequence). The CDR3 is 13 amino acids. The CDR3 protein is CSASGRVENEQYF. CDR3 in DNA: TGCAGTGCTAGCGGGAGGGTGGAAAACGAGCAGTACTTC.

This clonotype was seen many times. The CDR3, as DNA: TGTGCCAGCAGCGGGAGAACAATGCAGTACTTC. Residues: CASSGRTMQYF. The rearrangement uses TRBV25-1 and TRBJ2-7; TRBD2 might be the D (6 bases). Germline lookup yields CDR1 MGHDK and CDR2 SYGVNS. V gave up 6 bases and J gave up 9 bases, with 12 bases separating them. CDR3 length: 11 residues.

Concerning this clonotype itself: This may stem from a read error, because a much larger clone lies one nucleotide away. The chain carries TRBV5-1 and TRBJ1-1, with D tentatively TRBD1 (6 bases). The germline CDR1 and CDR2 sequences are SGHRS and YFSETQ. This CDR3 is built from 13 residues. CDR3 sequence reads: CASSSGQHTEVFF. CDR3 DNA sequence: TGCGCCAGCAGCTCCGGACAGCACACTGAAGTTTTCTTT.

This clonotype was recorded at least ten times. The chain combines TRBV18 with TRBJ1-1; D unresolved. This CDR3 contains 15 residues. Trimming took 1 base from V and 6 from J, leaving 15 bases between them. CDR1 KGHSH and CDR2 LQKENI come from the germline V gene. The CDR3 DNA follows: TGTGCCAGCTCACCACTCGGGCCCTTCGTGCCTGAAGCTTTCTTT. It translates to CASSPLGPFVPEAFF.

This clonotype was observed a handful of times. The chain recombines TRBV3-1 with TRBJ1-1; TRBD1 aligns across 10 bases. The CDR3 is 19 residues long. Germline loops: CDR1 LGHDT, CDR2 YNNKEL (reference sequence). With V trimmed by 0 bases and J by 5 bases, 15 bases remained unmatched. The CDR3 DNA reads TGTGCCAGCAGCCAAGAAGTTGGGGACAGGGGCCGTAGAGGAACTGAAGCTTTCTTT. Its protein product is CASSQEVGDRGRRGTEAFF.

This clonotype has a count of ten or more. This rearrangement joins TRBV5-1 to TRBJ2-5; D gene uncertain. CDR1 is SGHRS and CDR2 is YFSETQ in the germline V gene. Between the trimmed V and J ends, which lost 3 bases and 5 bases, there was a span of 23 bases. The CDR3 runs 17 residues. The CDR3 protein is CASSSGYSAGFRETQYF. The CDR3 region has the DNA TGCGCCAGCAGCTCAGGATACTCGGCCGGGTTCCGGGAGACCCAGTACTTC.

This clonotype was found a few times. A junction boundary mismatches the germline segment, possibly from a read error. The chain is built from TRBV5-1 and TRBJ2-7; 8 bases line up with TRBD1. In germline, CDR1 is SGHRS, CDR2 YFSETQ. This CDR3 is built from 15 residues. The CDR3 DNA is TGCGCCAGCAGCCGGGACGGACAGGGTCTGGTTGTAGTCCACTTC. The encoded protein is CASSRDGQGLVVVHF.

The chain has TRBV5-1 and TRBJ1-3; D unclear. CDR3 length: 15 residues. Trimming shortened V by 4 bases and J by 0 bases, and 11 bases separated the two germline ends. Germline assignment: CDR1 SGHRS and CDR2 YFSETQ. The CDR3 loop reads CASSPGSRSGNTIYF. In DNA, the CDR3 is TGCGCCAGCAGCCCCGGGAGCCGCTCTGGAAACACCATATATTTT.

This clonotype was found many times. The chain joins TRBV2 to TRBJ2-7, with TRBD2 as a possible D gene (6 bases). Germline V gives CDR1 SNHLY, CDR2 FYNNEI. The CDR3 extends over 14 amino acids. V was pared by 8 bases and J by 2 bases, with 16 bases between. CDR3 region: CASLVGTLTYEQYF. The CDR3 region has the DNA TGTGCCAGCTTGGTTGGGACTCTGACCTACGAGCAGTACTTC. The whole variable domain, remainder taken from reference TRBV2 and TRBJ2-7, is EPEVTQTPSHQVTQMGQEVILRCVPISNHLYFYWYRQILGQKVEFLVSFYNNEISEKSEIFDDQFSVERPDGSNFTLKIRSTKLEDSAMYFCASLVGTLTYEQYFGPGTRLTVT.